These 18 T cell receptor beta chains were all obtained from the same sample, sequenced in a study of shared clonotypes between healthy human individuals. The table came from immunoSEQ multiplex PCR; TCRdb's copy has only in-frame clones and leaves some out. The sample contains fewer than 3 million clones, 80% to 95% of which appear only once. Sequenced input: naive CD4+ T cells from PBMCs. Subset specified: CD45RA+ positively selected. The origin of the receptors is a man aged 18 to 30 in good health. Some clones in this sample may be carry-over from other donors' samples.

This chain joins TRBV6-5 and TRBJ2-7; D is unclear. CDR1 and CDR2 (germline): MNHEY, SVGAGI. The length of the CDR3 is 15 residues. The V end was cut by 2 bases, the J end by 2 bases, with 13 bases between. The CDR3 loop reads CASSYMPGTPYEQYF. The CDR3 coding sequence is TGTGCCAGCAGTTACATGCCCGGAACTCCCTACGAGCAGTACTTC.

The chain joins TRBV5-1 to TRBJ2-5; 8 bases map to TRBD1. Germline loops: CDR1 SGHRS, CDR2 YFSETQ. V lost 4 bases to trimming and J lost 0 bases; unmatched junction nucleotides: 8. CDR3 size: 16 residues. The CDR3 protein is CASSRPTGANQETQYF. CDR3 nucleotides: TGCGCCAGCAGCCGGCCGACAGGGGCTAACCAAGAGACCCAGTACTTC.

The CDR3 protein is CASSFPVGRNIQYF. For the CDR3, the DNA is TGTGCCAGCAGTTTCCCCGTCGGCAGAAACATTCAGTACTTC. The genes are TRBV28 and TRBJ2-4; D is ambiguous. The ends were cut back, 3 bases at V and 6 bases at J, with 12 bases in the middle. Germline CDR1 is MDHEN and CDR2 is SYDVKM. CDR3 length: 14 amino acids.

This clone is a singleton in its sample. The chain combines TRBV27 with TRBJ2-7, with TRBD1 identical over 8 bases. This CDR3 is 14 amino acids long. J lost 1 base, V lost 5 bases, and 4 bases had no gene match. The germline CDR1 and CDR2 sequences are MNHEY and SMNVEV (reference sequence). CDR3 amino acids: CASSRTGTSYEQYF. The CDR3 DNA follows: TGTGCCAGCAGTCGGACAGGGACATCCTACGAGCAGTACTTC.

The CDR3 sequence is CASSLGTGGPRETQYF. The CDR3 region has the DNA TGTGCCAGCAGCTTGGGGACGGGAGGGCCTAGAGAGACCCAGTACTTC. V is TRBV5-4 and J is TRBJ2-5; 8 bases fit TRBD2. The CDR3 sequence is 16 residues long. CDR1 SGHNT and CDR2 YYREEE come from the germline V gene (reference sequence). J lost 4 bases, V lost 0 bases, and 8 bases had no gene match.

The chain employs TRBV28 and TRBJ2-1; 7 bases line up with TRBD2. Germline lookup yields CDR1 MDHEN and CDR2 SYDVKM. This CDR3 is 18 amino acids long. V lost 4 bases and J lost 3; bases outside the gene matches: 15. CDR3 residues: CASSSPVLREGHYNEQFF. In DNA form, the CDR3 reads TGTGCCAGCAGTTCCCCGGTGTTGAGGGAGGGTCACTACAATGAGCAGTTCTTC.

The rearrangement uses TRBV9 and TRBJ1-4; TRBD1 matches at 9 bases. Per germline, CDR1 SGDLS and CDR2 YYNGEE. The CDR3 extends over 14 amino acids. V trimming: 5 bases; J trimming: 8 bases; junction bases outside the gene matches: 7. CDR3 DNA sequence: TGTGCCAGCAGTCCGGGACAGGGAAAAGAAAAACTGTTTTTT. It specifies CASSPGQGKEKLFF.

This rearrangement joins TRBV7-4 to TRBJ1-4, with TRBD1 as a possible D gene (5 bases). Germline V gives CDR1 SGHVT, CDR2 SQSDAQ. CDR3 length equals 14 residues. V was trimmed by 5 bases and J by 5 bases, leaving 12 bases between them. The CDR3 DNA sequence: TGTGCCAGCAGCCCAAGGGACGCGAATGAAAAACTGTTTTTT. It yields the protein CASSPRDANEKLFF.

The chain has TRBV27 and TRBJ1-5; 9 nucleotides line up with TRBD1. Germline V gene sequence: CDR1 MNHEY, CDR2 SMNVEV (reference sequence). This CDR3 has 16 residues. Trimming cost V 4 bases and J 2 bases; bases outside gene matches: 6. The DNA for the CDR3 is TGTGCCAGCAGTTATAAACAGGGGGCGGGCAATCAGCCCCAGCATTTT. Protein product: CASSYKQGAGNQPQHF.

V gene TRBV5-1 combines with J gene TRBJ1-1; 8 positions agree with TRBD1. Trimming removed 3 bases from V and 3 bases from J; junction bases left unmatched: 4. The CDR3 is 14 amino acids. Germline V CDR1 and CDR2: SGHRS, YFSETQ. CDR3 DNA: TGCGCCAGCAGCTGGACAGGGAGGGACACTGAAGCTTTCTTT. Translation gives CASSWTGRDTEAFF. The full variable domain, its missing parts supplied by reference TRBV5-1 and TRBJ1-1, is KAGVTQTPRYLIKTRGQQVTLSCSPISGHRSVSWYQQTPGQGLQFLFEYFSETQRNKGNFPGRFSGRQFSNSRSEMNVSTLELGDSALYLCASSWTGRDTEAFFGQGTRLTVV.

This chain joins TRBV28 and TRBJ1-1; possibly TRBD1 for D (6 bases). CDR3 length equals 12 residues. The germline V and J ends were trimmed by 8 bases and 4 bases, with 11 bases remaining between them. The germline gives CDR1 MDHEN, CDR2 SYDVKM. The DNA for the CDR3 is TGTGCCAGCCAGGGGAGTCCCACTGAAGCTTTCTTT. Amino acids: CASQGSPTEAFF.

This chain uses TRBV28 with TRBJ1-3; D is uncertain. In germline, CDR1 is MDHEN, CDR2 SYDVKM. This CDR3 has 12 residues. The germline V and J ends were trimmed by 7 bases and 4 bases, with 8 bases remaining between them. CDR3 DNA sequence: TGTGCCAGCACCCCCGGCGGAAACACCATATATTTT. It translates to CASTPGGNTIYF. Full variable domain (remainder filled in from reference TRBV28 and TRBJ1-3): DVKVTQSSRYLVKRTGEKVFLECVQDMDHENMFWYRQDPGLGLRLIYFSYDVKMKEKGDIPEGYSVSREKKERFSLILESASTNQTSMYLCASTPGGNTIYFGEGSWLTVV.

The gene calls are TRBV25-1 and TRBJ1-2, with D possibly matching TRBD1 (6 bases). The germline V gene encodes CDR1 MGHDK and CDR2 SYGVNS. V was cut by 5 bases and J by 4 bases, with 11 bases left in between. This CDR3 is built from 13 residues. CDR3: CASSLQGLYGYTF. The CDR3 bases are TGTGCCAGCAGTTTACAGGGCCTCTATGGCTACACCTTC.

This chain connects TRBV28 to TRBJ2-7; D unclear. Trimming removed 8 bases from V and 1 base from J, with 12 bases in between. The CDR3 runs 13 residues. Germline lookup yields CDR1 MDHEN and CDR2 SYDVKM. The CDR3 loop is CASVGAGSYEQYF. DNA for the CDR3: TGTGCCAGCGTGGGCGCAGGATCCTACGAGCAGTACTTC.

This clone was seen only once. This CDR3 is also generated by other DNA sequences in the sample. This rearrangement joins TRBV19 to TRBJ2-1; D is uncertain. This CDR3 region has 15 residues. Germline lookup yields CDR1 LNHDA and CDR2 SQIVND (reference sequence). Trimming took 0 bases from V and 0 from J, leaving 6 bases between them. The CDR3 DNA reads TGTGCCAGTAGTATAGAGGCAGGCTCCTACAATGAGCAGTTCTTC. Protein sequence: CASSIEAGSYNEQFF.

This rearrangement joins TRBV10-3 to TRBJ2-7, with 10 bases identical to TRBD1. CDR3 length equals 12 residues. The trim removed 8 bases at V and 7 bases at J, leaving 5 bases unmatched. The germline gives CDR1 ENHRY, CDR2 SYGVKD. CDR3 in amino acids: CAIGGTGVEQYF. The CDR3 DNA follows: TGTGCCATCGGTGGGACAGGGGTAGAGCAGTACTTC.

This chain links TRBV4-1 with TRBJ2-3; TRBD2 matches 8 bases. J was trimmed by 2 bases and V by 1 base; bases with no gene match: 8. This CDR3 comprises 17 residues. The V gene's germline CDR1 is MGHRA and CDR2 YSYEKL. CDR3 sequence (DNA): TGCGCCAGCAGCCAAGTCGGGAGGGAGGCCCCCACAGATACGCAGTATTTT. Its translation is CASSQVGREAPTDTQYF.

The chain is built from TRBV18 and TRBJ1-4; 12 bases match TRBD1. The CDR3 spans 16 residues. Germline V CDR1 and CDR2: KGHSH, LQKENI. The junction had 5 bases not matched to a gene; V was cut back by 2 bases and J by 7 bases. In nucleotides, the CDR3 is TGTGCCAGCTCACCAGGGACAGGGGGCGGCCTTGAAAAACTGTTTTTT. Its translation: CASSPGTGGGLEKLFF.